The 5 T cell receptor beta chains given below trace back to one sample, sequenced in a study of T cells after yellow fever vaccination. TCRdb itself ran the 5' RACE reads through MiXCR, one entry per CDR3 protein. The sample lists about 320,000 distinct CDR3 sequences, around 4.3% occurring once. The source was PBMCs, collected 15 days after the yellow fever booster vaccination. The receptors stem from a man between 18 and 29 years old who received the YFV17D yellow fever vaccine.

The sample holds many counts of this clonotype. V is TRBV10-3 and J is TRBJ1-6, with 9 nucleotides matching TRBD1. The CDR3 sequence is 14 residues long. V lost 2 bases and J lost 10; bases outside the gene matches: 3. The V gene's germline CDR1 is ENHRY and CDR2 SYGVKD. CDR3 region: CAISETGGRSPLHF. The CDR3 nucleotides read TGTGCCATCAGTGAGACAGGGGGCAGGTCACCCCTCCACTTT.

This clonotype was found many times. The rearrangement uses TRBV5-1 and TRBJ2-6; unclear D gene. V lost 1 base, J lost 4 bases, and 9 bases lay in between. The length of the CDR3 is 15 residues. Germline V gene sequence: CDR1 SGHRS, CDR2 YFSETQ. The CDR3 sequence is CASSLRLQGANVLTF. The CDR3 DNA follows: TGCGCCAGCAGCTTGAGGCTGCAGGGGGCCAACGTCCTGACTTTC.

This clonotype was recorded many times. This rearrangement joins TRBV12-3 or TRBV12-4 to TRBJ2-3; D is undetermined. The CDR3 has 14 residues. Trimming stripped 6 bases from V and 1 base from J, with 11 bases between. The CDR3 sequence: CASSERFRTDTQYF. The CDR3, as DNA: TGTGCCAGCAGCGAGAGGTTCCGCACAGATACGCAGTATTTT.

This clonotype showed up just a few times. The chain links TRBV7-9 to TRBJ2-1; D is perhaps TRBD2 (6 bases). The CDR3 totals 15 residues. The V end lost 3 bases, the J end lost 10 bases, and 19 bases lay between the germline ends. CDR1 is SEHNR, CDR2 FQNEAQ, per germline (reference sequence). DNA for the CDR3: TGTGCCAGCAGCTTGGAGACTAGTGATTCCTACGAGCAGTTCTTC. Translated, it gives CASSLETSDSYEQFF.

Many counts were recorded for this clonotype. V gene TRBV10-3 combines with J gene TRBJ2-7, with D maybe TRBD2 (5 bases). Germline values: CDR1 ENHRY, CDR2 SYGVKD. This CDR3 has 13 residues. Trimming cost V 2 bases and J 4 bases, with 9 bases left between them. The CDR3 loop reads CAISESGVYEQYF. The DNA of the CDR3 is TGTGCCATCAGTGAGAGCGGCGTGTACGAGCAGTACTTC.